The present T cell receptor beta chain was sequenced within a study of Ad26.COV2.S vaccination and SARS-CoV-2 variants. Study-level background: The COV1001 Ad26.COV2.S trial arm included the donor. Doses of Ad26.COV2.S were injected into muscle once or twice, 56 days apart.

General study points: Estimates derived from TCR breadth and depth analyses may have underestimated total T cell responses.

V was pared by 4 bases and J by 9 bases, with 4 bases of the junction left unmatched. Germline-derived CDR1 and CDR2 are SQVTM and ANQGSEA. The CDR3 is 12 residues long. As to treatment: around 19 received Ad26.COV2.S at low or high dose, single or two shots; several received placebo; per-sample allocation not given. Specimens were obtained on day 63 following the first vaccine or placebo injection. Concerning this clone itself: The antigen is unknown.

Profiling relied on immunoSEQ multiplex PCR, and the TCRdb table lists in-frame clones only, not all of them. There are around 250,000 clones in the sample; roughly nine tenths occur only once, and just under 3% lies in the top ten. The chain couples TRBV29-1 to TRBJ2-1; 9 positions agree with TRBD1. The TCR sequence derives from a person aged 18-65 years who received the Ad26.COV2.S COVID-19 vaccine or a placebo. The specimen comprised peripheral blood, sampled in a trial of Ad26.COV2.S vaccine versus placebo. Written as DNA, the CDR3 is TGCAGCGTTGCGGGACAGGGTTCTGAGCAGTTCTTC. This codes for CSVAGQGSEQFF.